Shown below are 9 T cell receptor beta chains from a single sample sequenced in a study of OX40 agonist ivuxolimab in advanced cancers. TCRdb's copy holds only in-frame clones and misses some; the assay was immunoSEQ multiplex PCR. There are around 60,000 clones in the sample; roughly 90% occur only once, and approximately 0.67% lies in the top ten. The input for sequencing was CD4+ or CD8+ T cells sorted from blood, taken in a trial of the OX40 agonist ivuxolimab. The receptors shown here come from an adult with an advanced solid tumor such as melanoma, head and neck, liver or kidney cancer.

V gene TRBV10-2 combines with J gene TRBJ2-7, with D perhaps matching TRBD2 (7 bases). V gave up 10 bases and J gave up 5 bases, with 27 bases separating them. Germline V gene lookup returns CDR1 WSHSY and CDR2 SAAADI. The CDR3 consists of 16 residues. The CDR3 region has the DNA TGCGCCACCAGCAGGGGTTTTGGGGGGGCCGTGGACGAGCAGTACTTC. Its translation is CATSRGFGGAVDEQYF.

The rearrangement joins TRBV6-6 to TRBJ2-2; perhaps TRBD1 as D (7 bases). Trimming left V 8 bases short and J 4 bases short, with 14 bases between. Germline CDR1 is MNHNY and CDR2 is SVGAGI (reference sequence). The CDR3 sequence is 14 residues long. Here the CDR3 DNA reads TGTGCCAGCCACCAGGGGGGATCCACCGGGGAGCTGTTTTTT. It yields the protein CASHQGGSTGELFF.

This rearrangement joins TRBV28 to TRBJ1-1; D uncertain. The CDR3 covers 13 residues. V was trimmed by 10 bases and J by 5 bases, leaving 17 bases between them. Germline CDR1 reads MDHEN; CDR2 reads SYDVKM. The CDR3 protein is CAITAGLRTEAFF. CDR3 bases: TGTGCCATCACGGCGGGCCTGAGGACTGAAGCTTTCTTT. Full variable domain (rest looked up from reference TRBV28 and TRBJ1-1): DVKVTQSSRYLVKRTGEKVFLECVQDMDHENMFWYRQDPGLGLRLIYFSYDVKMKEKGDIPEGYSVSREKKERFSLILESASTNQTSMYLCAITAGLRTEAFFGQGTRLTVV.

The V and J genes are TRBV6-6 and TRBJ2-3; D not resolved. The ends were cut back, 5 bases at V and 6 bases at J, with 12 bases in the middle. There are 13 residues in the CDR3. CDR1 is MNHNY, CDR2 SVGAGI, per germline (reference sequence). DNA of the CDR3: TGTGCCAGCAGTACCCCGGCGTCGGATACGCAGTATTTT. This encodes CASSTPASDTQYF.

This rearrangement joins TRBV4-1 to TRBJ1-1, with TRBD1 matching 10 bases. The CDR3 covers 15 residues. CDR1 is MGHRA, CDR2 YSYEKL, per germline. J lost 7 bases, V lost 4 bases, and 9 bases had no gene match. CDR3: CASSPGQGVHLEAFF. Here the CDR3 DNA reads TGCGCCAGCAGCCCAGGACAGGGGGTGCACCTTGAAGCTTTCTTT.

The rearrangement uses TRBV27 and TRBJ2-6, with D unresolved. This CDR3 is built from 13 residues. Germline loops: CDR1 MNHEY, CDR2 SMNVEV (reference sequence). V lost 8 bases to trimming and J lost 0 bases, with 5 bases between them. The CDR3 is CASRSSGANVLTF. The CDR3 nucleotides are TGTGCCAGCCGGAGCTCTGGGGCCAACGTCCTGACTTTC.

Regarding this clone: The sample has other DNA sequences that encode this CDR3 too. This chain links TRBV5-6 with TRBJ2-7; D not resolved. CDR3 length: 12 amino acids. The ends were cut back, 0 bases at V and 3 bases at J, with 4 bases in the middle. Germline CDR1 is SGHDT and CDR2 is YYEEEE. The CDR3: CASSLGGYEQYF. The DNA of the CDR3 is TGTGCCAGCAGCTTGGGCGGCTACGAGCAGTACTTC.

V is TRBV18 and J is TRBJ1-4, with D tentatively TRBD1 (5 bases). The CDR3 consists of 16 residues. Germline V lookup: CDR1 KGHSH, CDR2 LQKENI. V dropped 6 bases and J dropped 8 bases, with 22 bases sitting between them. DNA for the CDR3: TGTGCCAGCTCCCCCCAGGTCGGGACCTTTGAGGAAAAACTGTTTTTT. Translation gives CASSPQVGTFEEKLFF.

This clone has more than one count but fewer than ten. This chain connects TRBV28 to TRBJ2-7, with D tentatively TRBD2 (5 bases). CDR3 length: 15 amino acids. Trimming pared 6 bases from V and 0 bases from J, leaving 15 bases between. Germline lookup yields CDR1 MDHEN and CDR2 SYDVKM. The DNA of the CDR3 is TGTGCCAGCAGCCAAGGAGGTTTCAACTCCTACGAGCAGTACTTC. Translating gives CASSQGGFNSYEQYF.